This T cell receptor beta chain was documented in a study of CD8 T cells in Susac syndrome. Random-hexamer reverse transcription was applied to roughly 0.5 to 1 ug RNA. An immunoSEQ multiplex PCR generated amplified TCR beta CDR3 products spanning 54 Vbeta and 13 Jbeta. MiXCR, run by TCRdb on the immunoSEQ multiplex PCR reads, gives a single entry per CDR3 protein. Of roughly 120,000 distinct CDR3 sequences in the sample, more than 80% were seen once. The study sequenced TCR beta in blood CD8+ and CD4+ T cells. Treatment-naive patients with stable or active relapsing-remitting disease served as multiple sclerosis controls. The CD8+ and CD4+ T cells were negatively isolated, with the TEMRA cells enriched by FACS. CDR1 and CDR2 (germline): SQVTM, ANQGSEA. Trimming shortened V by 7 bases and J by 9 bases, and 12 bases separated the two germline ends. The CDR3 sequence is 11 residues long.

Sequencing input: CD8+ T cells from PBMCs. The chain recombines TRBV29-1 with TRBJ2-2; no clear D. The clonotype comes from a human donor with multiple sclerosis. CDR3 amino acids: CSGVSHRELFF. CDR3 sequence (DNA): TGCAGCGGGGTATCGCACCGGGAGCTGTTTTTT.